This TCR beta chain comes out of a study of human T cells and chemical hapten exposure listed by TCRdb under 2021. For context, the study as a whole: For sensitization, 2% DPC in acetone was applied to an approximately 2 cm by approximately 2 cm area of upper inner arm skin. Blood for TCR sequencing was provided by twenty-nine alopecia patients at one to four time points (pre-sensitization, 2, 6 and 24 weeks). The libraries were sequenced as a pool, and the TCR yield per sample differed mostly because of small variations in library volumes within the pool. Patients additionally received weekly therapeutic DPC doses to the scalp throughout the approximately 25-week study period. Most of the patients in the cohort were female, and the cohort covered alopecia areata with under or over 50% scalp involvement, alopecia totalis and alopecia universalis. Patch testing on the upper back used Finn chambers containing 0.01% DPC, with scoring done after 6 days according to International Contact Dermatitis Research Group standards. Blood was sampled from patients pre-sensitization (week 0) and at 2, 6 and about 24 weeks after DPC sensitization. The study tracked peripheral blood TCR repertoire changes in vivo during primary and secondary sensitization to the hapten diphenylcyclopropenone (DPC) in alopecia patients. What the study reported, not specific to this receptor: After repeated subsampling, the strength of the expansion versus patch-test correlation and the threshold at which it became significant changed. DPC sensitization did not change the number of TCRs with a frequency above 1 in 1000, and there was no evidence of changes in global repertoire structure. Significantly more large CDR3 similarity clusters were formed by expanded TCRs than by pre-sensitization or healthy control sets, consistent with antigen-driven responses. Because all patients had alopecia, a presumed autoimmune disease, the immune response of the patients might differ from that of healthy individuals. The number of PT1 expanded TCRs positively correlated with patch test score, significant at thresholds 8, 16 and 32 but not 4.

The CDR3 has 18 amino acids, counting the end cysteine and phenylalanine. The retained sequence is limited to the CDR3, 54 bases, with the frame set at the first base. In the germline V gene (reference sequence), CDR1 corresponds to SEHNR and CDR2 to FQNEAQ. The trim is 9 bases for V and 0 bases for J, with a gap of 23 bases between the germline ends. This clonotype has at least ten counts. Its recognized antigen is unknown. Qualities for individual bases were not recorded, and no much larger clone is one base off. Receptors were amplified or captured by RACE. Sequencing was performed on a NextSeq 500. During library preparation, unique molecular identifiers were attached to individual cDNA molecules so that TCRs could be counted in a quantitative, reproducible way. Both TCR alpha and TCR beta chains were sequenced from each blood RNA sample. In the paper's pipeline: The median number of TCRs per sample was roughly 100,000, ranging from about 20,000 to 750,000. V, J and CDR3 annotation of the TCR reads was carried out using the Decombinator software suite. Every sample was subsampled to the same number of TCRs (28,000) for the PS versus PT1 abundance plots. Expanded TCRs were defined as absent before sensitization and observed at least eight times at the 2-week time point. TCRdb's own reprocessing of the public reads used fastp at Q25 and MiXCR and kept productive beta chains. Identical CDR3 proteins give one entry, which carries the most common genes and DNA. The V and J calls were determined by TCRdb, not by the authors. The sample data list roughly 380,000 distinct CDR3 sequences, and more than 4.5% of these were observed just once. 2.5% to 3% of the sample belongs to the ten largest clones.

The time point label, read with the paper, signifies: pre-sensitization, week 0. The treatment or condition label here, explained by the study, means: therapeutic diphenylcyclopropenone sensitization with weekly scalp DPC. At every patch-test visit, the blood draw took place before the patch test was put on. Patients were considered eligible if aged 18 to 70, diagnosed with alopecia and deemed suitable for DPC therapy, and patients were excluded if pregnant. Total RNA was extracted from unfractionated whole blood that had been collected in Tempus Blood RNA tubes. This sequence was found in a woman aged 45-65 years with alopecia areata. Some clones in this sample may be carry-over from other donors' samples. The rearranged chain carries TRBV7-9 and TRBJ2-2; a tentative D call is TRBD1 (6 bases match). Sequencing was performed on whole blood, taken in connection with sensitization to the hapten diphenylcyclopropenone (DPC). The CDR3 loop reads CASSGTGTLAPNTGELFF. The bases read TGTGCCAGTAGTGGAACCGGGACATTAGCTCCGAACACCGGGGAGCTGTTTTTT.